This record looks at one TCR beta chain sequence and its context. Its specificity is not known. Germline lookup yields CDR1 MDHEN and CDR2 SYDVKM. V lost 4 bases to trimming and J lost 4 bases, with 14 bases between them. The CDR3 has 14 residues. This record comes from a study of cytomegalovirus exposure and HLA in healthy donors. As for the study in general: The use of the same platform for the 95 to 150 validation repertoires and the roughly 630 first-cohort repertoires was reported by a later analysis. Study-level points and caveats: High sensitivity and specificity were reportedly achieved when the classifier diagnosed cytomegalovirus status. The study listed approximately 160 cytomegalovirus-associated TCR beta chains. Across donors, most TCRs were seen rarely, yet some public ones were widespread.

The table came from immunoSEQ multiplex PCR; TCRdb's copy has only in-frame clones and leaves some out. The sample lists some 110,000 clones, about 93% occurring once. The chain employs TRBV28 and TRBJ2-7; TRBD1 might be the D (5 bases). This clonotype originated in a woman younger than 35 in good health and CMV-seronegative. The sequencing sample was made of PBMCs. In nucleotides, the CDR3 is TGTGCCAGCAGTTCGGCAGGGTTTACGTACGAGCAGTACTTC. It codes for CASSSAGFTYEQYF.